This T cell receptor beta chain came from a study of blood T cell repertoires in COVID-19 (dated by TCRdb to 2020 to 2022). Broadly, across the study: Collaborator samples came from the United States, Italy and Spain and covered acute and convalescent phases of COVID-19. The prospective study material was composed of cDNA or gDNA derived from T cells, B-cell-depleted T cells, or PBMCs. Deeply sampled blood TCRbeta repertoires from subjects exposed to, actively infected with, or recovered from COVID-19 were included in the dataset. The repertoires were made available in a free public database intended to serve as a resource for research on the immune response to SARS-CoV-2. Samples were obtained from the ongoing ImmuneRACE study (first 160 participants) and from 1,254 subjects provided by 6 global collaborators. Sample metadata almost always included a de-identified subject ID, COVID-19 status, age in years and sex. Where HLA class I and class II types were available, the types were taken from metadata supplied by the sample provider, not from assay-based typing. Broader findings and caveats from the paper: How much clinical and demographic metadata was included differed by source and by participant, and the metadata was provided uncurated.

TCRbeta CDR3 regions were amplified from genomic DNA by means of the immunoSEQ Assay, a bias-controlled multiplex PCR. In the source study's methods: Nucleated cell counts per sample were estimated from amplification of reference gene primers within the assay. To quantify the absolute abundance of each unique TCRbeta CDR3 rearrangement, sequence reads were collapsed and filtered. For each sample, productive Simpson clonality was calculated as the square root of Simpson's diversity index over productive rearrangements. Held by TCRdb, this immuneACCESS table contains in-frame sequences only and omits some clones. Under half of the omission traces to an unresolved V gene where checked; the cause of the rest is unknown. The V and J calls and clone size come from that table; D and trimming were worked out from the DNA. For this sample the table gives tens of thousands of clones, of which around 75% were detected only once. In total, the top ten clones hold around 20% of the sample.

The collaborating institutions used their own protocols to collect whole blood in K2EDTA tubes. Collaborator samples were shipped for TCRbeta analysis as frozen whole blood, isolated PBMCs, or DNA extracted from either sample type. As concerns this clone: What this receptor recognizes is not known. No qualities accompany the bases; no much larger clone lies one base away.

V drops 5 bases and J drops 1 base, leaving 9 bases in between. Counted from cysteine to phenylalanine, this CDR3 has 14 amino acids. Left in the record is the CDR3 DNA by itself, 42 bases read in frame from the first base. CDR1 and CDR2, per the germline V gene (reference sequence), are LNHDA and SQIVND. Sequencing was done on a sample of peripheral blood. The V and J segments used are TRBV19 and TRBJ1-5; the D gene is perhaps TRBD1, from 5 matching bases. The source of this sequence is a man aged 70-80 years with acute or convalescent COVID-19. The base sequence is TGTGCCAGTAGTGCGACAGTCAGCAATCAGCCCCAGCATTTT. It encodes CASSATVSNQPQHF.